These 20 T cell receptor beta chains were sequenced from one sample in a study of blood T cell repertoires in COVID-19. The method was immunoSEQ multiplex PCR; TCRdb's version includes in-frame clones alone and lacks a portion of them. The top ten hold around 8% of the sample, which has 300,000 to 400,000 clones, around 87% seen once. The sequenced sample consisted of peripheral blood. All receptors derive from a woman aged 50 to 65 who had recovered from COVID-19.

This clone occurred a few times. The chain is built from TRBV5-4 and TRBJ2-7, with 8 bases aligning to TRBD1. The CDR3 is 13 residues long. V dropped 4 bases and J dropped 2; count of bases not matched to a gene: 2. CDR1 is SGHNT, CDR2 YYREEE, per germline (reference sequence). CDR3 DNA sequence: TGTGCCAGCAGCCCGACAGGGGCCTACGAGCAGTACTTC. Protein sequence: CASSPTGAYEQYF. Full variable domain (outside the CDR3, taken from reference TRBV5-4 and TRBJ2-7): ETGVTQSPTHLIKTRGQQVTLRCSSQSGHNTVSWYQQALGQGPQFIFQYYREEENGRGNFPPRFSGLQFPNYSSELNVNALELDDSALYLCASSPTGAYEQYFGPGTRLTVT.

This clone occurred once. The V call is TRBV15, the J call TRBJ1-2, with D possibly matching TRBD1 (6 bases). CDR1 LNHNV and CDR2 YYDKDF come from the germline V gene (reference sequence). The CDR3 extends over 15 amino acids. Trimming removed 0 bases from V and 4 bases from J, with 12 bases in between. CDR3 in DNA: TGTGCCACCAGCAGAGATAGGGGGGGCTTCTATGGCTACACCTTC. Its translation: CATSRDRGGFYGYTF.

The gene calls are TRBV5-6 and TRBJ2-6; the match to TRBD1 covers 8 bases. The length of the CDR3 is 17 residues. Germline lookup yields CDR1 SGHDT and CDR2 YYEEEE. V lost 4 bases and J lost 2; bases outside the gene matches: 8. The CDR3 DNA is TGTGCCAGCAGCCGTAGGACAGGGAATGCTGGGGCCAACGTCCTGACTTTC. Protein product: CASSRRTGNAGANVLTF. Complete variable domain (other parts from reference TRBV5-6 and TRBJ2-6): DAGVTQSPTHLIKTRGQQVTLRCSPKSGHDTVSWYQQALGQGPQFIFQYYEEEERQRGNFPDRFSGHQFPNYSSELNVNALLLGDSALYLCASSRRTGNAGANVLTFGAGSRLTVL.

This clone turned up a few times. The CDR3 nucleotides are TGTGCCAGCAGCCTCATGGGGGGGGGCCCCTACGAGCAGTACTTC. Residues: CASSLMGGGPYEQYF. V usage is TRBV3-1 (or the pseudogene TRBV3-2) and J usage is TRBJ2-7; a weak D match, TRBD2 (7 bases). Germline CDR1 LGHDT, CDR2 YNNKEL (reference sequence). This CDR3 has 15 amino acids. Trimming took 4 bases from V and 2 from J, leaving 15 bases between them.

A single count supports this clone. The chain uses TRBV15 and TRBJ1-4, with D hard to call. The germline V and J ends were trimmed by 0 bases and 7 bases, with 6 bases remaining between them. The CDR3 consists of 13 residues. Germline V gene lookup returns CDR1 LNHNV and CDR2 YYDKDF (reference sequence). CDR3: CATSRDSREKLFF. CDR3 DNA: TGTGCCACCAGCAGAGATAGTCGTGAAAAACTGTTTTTT. The variable domain in full, with the rest retrieved from reference TRBV15 and TRBJ1-4, is DAMVIQNPRYQVTQFGKPVTLSCSQTLNHNVMYWYQQKSSQAPKLLFHYYDKDFNNEADTPDNFQSRRPNTSFCFLDIRSPGLGDTAMYLCATSRDSREKLFFGSGTQLSVL.

The J gene is TRBJ2-1, the V gene TRBV5-8, with D maybe TRBD1 (6 bases). This CDR3 contains 13 residues. Germline V gene lookup returns CDR1 SGHTS and CDR2 YDEGEE. V lost 1 base and J 8 bases, leaving 10 bases between the germline ends. The CDR3, as DNA: TGTGCCAGCAGCTTGTCCCCAGGGGATGAGCAGTTCTTC. It is translated as CASSLSPGDEQFF.

The chain is built from TRBV29-1 and TRBJ2-5; D perhaps matches TRBD2 (6 bases). CDR3 length: 12 residues. V was pared by 6 bases and J by 4 bases, with 12 bases between. The germline gives CDR1 SQVTM, CDR2 ANQGSEA. The CDR3 is CSVVGLGETQYF. The CDR3 nucleotides read TGCAGCGTCGTGGGACTTGGAGAGACCCAGTACTTC.

The chain employs TRBV11-2 and TRBJ2-3; D is unresolved. This CDR3 region has 15 residues. Germline lookup yields CDR1 SGHAT and CDR2 FQNNGV. Trimming took 0 bases from V and 3 from J, leaving 10 bases between them. The CDR3 DNA reads as TGTGCCAGCAGCTTAGATAGGAGTTGGACAGATACGCAGTATTTT. Its protein product is CASSLDRSWTDTQYF.

The rearrangement joins TRBV5-1 to TRBJ2-5; 11 bases are shared with TRBD2. Germline CDR1 and CDR2: SGHRS and YFSETQ. There are 15 residues in the CDR3. V was clipped by 4 bases and J by 2 bases; unmatched bases: 4. Here the CDR3 reads CASSRGTSGQETQYF. The CDR3 DNA reads as TGCGCCAGCAGCCGCGGGACTAGCGGTCAAGAGACCCAGTACTTC.

V usage is TRBV30 and J usage is TRBJ1-4; 9 bases map to TRBD1. The germline CDR1 and CDR2 sequences are GTSNPN and SVGIG (reference sequence). The CDR3 has 14 amino acids. Trimming at V came to 4 bases and at J to 8 bases, leaving 8 bases not matched to a gene. CDR3: CAWKLGQGGEKLFF. The DNA of the CDR3 is TGTGCCTGGAAGTTGGGACAGGGAGGCGAAAAACTGTTTTTT.

The J gene is TRBJ1-6, the V gene TRBV19; 7 bases align to TRBD1. The CDR3 runs 15 residues. Germline trimming cut 9 bases from V and 6 bases from J; bases unmatched to any gene: 11. Germline V gene sequence: CDR1 LNHDA, CDR2 SQIVND (reference sequence). CDR3 nucleotides: TGTGCCAGCAGACCCCGGGACAGTCTTAATTCACCCCTCCACTTT. As protein: CASRPRDSLNSPLHF.

This clone came up once. The chain links TRBV28 to TRBJ2-5; 7 nucleotides line up with TRBD1. The germline CDR1 and CDR2 sequences are MDHEN and SYDVKM. The CDR3 runs 15 residues. V dropped 1 base and J dropped 3; count of bases not matched to a gene: 5. Here the CDR3 reads CASSLYGTAKETQYF. CDR3 coding DNA: TGTGCCAGCAGTTTATATGGGACAGCGAAAGAGACCCAGTACTTC.

The rearrangement uses TRBV11-2 and TRBJ2-2; D might be TRBD2 (5 bases). Trimming removed 8 bases from V and 3 bases from J, with 16 bases in between. The germline gives CDR1 SGHAT, CDR2 FQNNGV. The CDR3 totals 15 residues. CDR3 coding DNA: TGTGCCAGCCGGCGGCCCGGGGTCGACACCGGGGAGCTGTTTTTT. Its translation: CASRRPGVDTGELFF.

This clone showed up just once. The genes are TRBV7-8 and TRBJ2-1; 8 positions match TRBD1. This CDR3 region has 16 residues. V lost 5 bases to trimming and J lost 7 bases; unmatched junction nucleotides: 13. The V gene's germline CDR1 is SGHVS and CDR2 FQNEAQ. This CDR3 reads CASSPPLRTGPNEQFF. The CDR3 nucleotides are TGTGCCAGCAGCCCGCCGTTAAGGACAGGGCCTAATGAGCAGTTCTTC.

The chain links TRBV19 to TRBJ1-2; D is unresolved. This CDR3 region has 13 residues. V lost 3 bases and J 3 bases, leaving 8 bases between the germline ends. Germline CDR1 LNHDA, CDR2 SQIVND (reference sequence). CDR3 sequence: CASSMRGYYGYTF. CDR3 DNA: TGTGCCAGTAGTATGCGGGGATACTATGGCTACACCTTC.

V gene TRBV3-1 (or the pseudogene TRBV3-2) combines with J gene TRBJ1-5; 7 bases agree with TRBD1. This CDR3 region has 15 residues. Germline V gene lookup returns CDR1 LGHDT and CDR2 YNNKEL (reference sequence). V lost 1 base and J lost 4; bases outside the gene matches: 4. The CDR3 sequence: CASSQATGANQPQHF. As DNA, the CDR3 is TGTGCCAGCAGCCAAGCTACAGGGGCAAATCAGCCCCAGCATTTT.

The V gene is TRBV2, the J gene TRBJ2-5; perhaps TRBD2 as D (5 bases). CDR1 is SNHLY, CDR2 FYNNEI, per germline. V gave up 2 bases and J gave up 1 base, with 11 bases separating them. There are 15 residues in the CDR3. This chain's CDR3 is CASSEFAGFQETQYF. The CDR3 DNA reads TGTGCCAGCAGTGAATTCGCGGGCTTCCAAGAGACCCAGTACTTC.

The chain links TRBV5-8 to TRBJ2-7; D is perhaps TRBD1 (6 bases). The germline gives CDR1 SGHTS, CDR2 YDEGEE. V was shortened by 1 base and J by 2 bases, with 16 bases between the two germline ends. This CDR3 is 16 amino acids long. The CDR3 DNA reads as TGTGCCAGCAGCTTGATTTCAGGGGCCCTCACCTACGAGCAGTACTTC. Translation gives CASSLISGALTYEQYF.

The chain carries TRBV30 and TRBJ2-7; possibly TRBD1 for D (5 bases). The CDR3 is 13 residues long. The V and J ends lost 5 bases and 6 bases respectively, with 17 bases between them. CDR1 and CDR2 (germline): GTSNPN, SVGIG (reference sequence). The CDR3 sequence: CAWARQGHLEQYF. The CDR3 nucleotides read TGTGCCTGGGCTCGCCAGGGTCATCTCGAGCAGTACTTC.

The CDR3: CASMAIWGVGTDTQYF. Here the CDR3 DNA reads TGTGCCAGCATGGCCATCTGGGGAGTGGGGACAGATACGCAGTATTTT. This chain joins TRBV11-2 and TRBJ2-3; TRBD2 is a possible D gene (5 bases). Trimming removed 7 bases from V and 3 bases from J, with 20 bases in between. This CDR3 has 16 amino acids. Germline V CDR1 and CDR2: SGHAT, FQNNGV.